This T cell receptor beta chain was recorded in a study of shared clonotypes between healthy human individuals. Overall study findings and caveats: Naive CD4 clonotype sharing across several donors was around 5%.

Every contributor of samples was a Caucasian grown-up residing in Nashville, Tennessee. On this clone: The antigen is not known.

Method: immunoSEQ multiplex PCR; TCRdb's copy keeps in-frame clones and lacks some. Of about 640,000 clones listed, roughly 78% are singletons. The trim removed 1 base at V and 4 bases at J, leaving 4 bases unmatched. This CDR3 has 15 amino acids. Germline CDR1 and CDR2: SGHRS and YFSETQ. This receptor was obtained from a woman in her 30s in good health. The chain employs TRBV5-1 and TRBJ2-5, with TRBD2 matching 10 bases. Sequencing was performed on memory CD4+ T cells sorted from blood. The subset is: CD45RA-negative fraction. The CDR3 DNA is TGCGCCAGCAGCTTGTCTAGCGGGAGTGGAGAGACCCAGTACTTC. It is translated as CASSLSSGSGETQYF.